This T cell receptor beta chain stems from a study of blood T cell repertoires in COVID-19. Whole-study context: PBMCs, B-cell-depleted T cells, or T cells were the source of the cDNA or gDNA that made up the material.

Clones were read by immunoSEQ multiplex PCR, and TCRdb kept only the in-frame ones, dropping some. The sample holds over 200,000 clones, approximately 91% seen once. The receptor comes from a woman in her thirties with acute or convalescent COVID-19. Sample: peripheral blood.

The CDR3 loop reads CASSEALRGFQPQHF. CDR3 coding DNA: TGTGCCAGCAGTGAAGCGCTGCGAGGGTTTCAGCCCCAGCATTTT. V usage is TRBV6-1 and J usage is TRBJ1-5, with D unclear. Germline assignment: CDR1 MNHNS and CDR2 SASEGT. Trimming removed 0 bases from V and 6 bases from J, with 12 bases in between. The CDR3 has 15 amino acids.